Listed here are 29 T cell receptor beta chains from one sample, sequenced in a study of PD-1 blockade in classical Hodgkin lymphoma. No patient escaped relapse after autologous stem cell transplantation, and brentuximab vedotin exposure varied. Measured with immunoSEQ multiplex PCR; TCRdb has only the in-frame clones, and not every one. The data contain approximately 99,000 clones, more than 80% of them singletons. The material was peripheral blood mononuclear cells (PBMCs), obtained before the second cycle of nivolumab. The receptors were sampled from a human donor with classical Hodgkin lymphoma.

The chain is built from TRBV6-5 and TRBJ2-6; no definite D call. Trimming pared 6 bases from V and 1 base from J, leaving 4 bases between. Per the germline V gene, CDR1 is MNHEY and CDR2 is SVGAGI. There are 13 residues in the CDR3. CDR3 amino acids: CASRGSGANVLTF. As DNA, the CDR3 is TGTGCCAGCAGGGGATCTGGGGCCAACGTCCTGACTTTC.

V and J are TRBV9 and TRBJ2-5; the match to TRBD1 covers 8 bases. Looked up from germline, CDR1 is SGDLS and CDR2 is YYNGEE. V trimming: 3 bases; J trimming: 5 bases; junction bases outside the gene matches: 9. The CDR3 spans 15 residues. The CDR3 loop is CASSAGQAPRETQYF. In DNA form, the CDR3 reads TGTGCCAGCAGCGCGGGACAGGCCCCGCGGGAGACCCAGTACTTC.

The CDR3 here is CASSIFQGDYGYTF. The CDR3 DNA follows: TGTGCCAGTAGTATTTTTCAGGGGGACTATGGCTACACCTTC. The chain has TRBV19 and TRBJ1-2; 7 bases match TRBD1. This CDR3 is 14 amino acids long. V lost 3 bases and J lost 3; bases outside the gene matches: 4. The V gene's germline CDR1 is LNHDA and CDR2 SQIVND (reference sequence).

The gene calls are TRBV2 and TRBJ2-2; the D is unclear. Looked up from germline, CDR1 is SNHLY and CDR2 is FYNNEI. V was trimmed by 7 bases and J by 7 bases, leaving 13 bases between them. The CDR3 has 13 amino acids. The chain's CDR3 is CASTFIHGGELFF. The CDR3, as DNA: TGTGCCAGCACTTTCATCCATGGCGGGGAGCTGTTTTTT.

The chain combines TRBV6-1 with TRBJ1-1, with a weak D call TRBD1 (6 bases). The CDR3 loop spans 17 amino acids. The ends were cut back, 4 bases at V and 0 bases at J, with 18 bases in the middle. CDR1 is MNHNS, CDR2 SASEGT, per germline. CDR3 sequence: CASSASPTGTVNTEAFF. The CDR3 bases are TGTGCCAGCAGTGCGTCCCCGACAGGAACGGTGAACACTGAAGCTTTCTTT.

This chain links TRBV21-1 with TRBJ1-3. TRBV21-1 is tagged as a pseudogene. The CDR3 extends over 17 amino acids. CDR3 bases: TGTGCCAGCAGCAAGGAAGAAGGGCCCCGGGGAGGAAACACCATATATTTT. Its protein product is CASSKEEGPRGGNTIYF.

The chain combines TRBV6-6 with TRBJ1-5; D remains ambiguous. Germline values: CDR1 MNHNY, CDR2 SVGAGI (reference sequence). Trimming removed 1 base at V and 0 bases at J, with 4 bases between. The CDR3 totals 14 residues. Here the CDR3 reads CASSYFISNQPQHF. As DNA, the CDR3 is TGTGCCAGCAGTTACTTCATTAGCAATCAGCCCCAGCATTTT.

The chain uses TRBV7-9 and TRBJ2-7; TRBD2 is a possible D gene (5 bases). Trimming left V 6 bases short and J 1 base short, with 16 bases between. This CDR3 has 15 amino acids. The germline CDR1 and CDR2 sequences are SEHNR and FQNEAQ (reference sequence). CDR3 loop: CASSPRGSPSYEQYF. The CDR3 DNA reads TGTGCCAGCAGTCCCCGGGGTTCACCTTCCTACGAGCAGTACTTC.

V is TRBV5-1 and J is TRBJ2-5; 7 bases map to TRBD2. Per germline, CDR1 SGHRS and CDR2 YFSETQ. J lost 9 bases, V lost 4 bases, and 12 bases had no gene match. This CDR3 is 14 amino acids long. The CDR3 loop reads CASSTGDYLGAQYF. The DNA of the CDR3 is TGCGCCAGCAGCACCGGGGACTACCTTGGGGCCCAGTACTTC.

The gene calls are TRBV5-4 and TRBJ1-5; no clear D gene. The CDR3 has 14 residues. Trimming removed 0 bases from V and 3 bases from J, with 7 bases in between. Looked up from germline, CDR1 is SGHNT and CDR2 is YYREEE (reference sequence). The DNA for the CDR3 is TGTGCCAGCAGCTTGGCGGGGATCAATCAGCCCCAGCATTTT. Translation: CASSLAGINQPQHF.

The J gene is TRBJ1-2, the V gene TRBV30, with D maybe TRBD1 (5 bases). Per germline, CDR1 GTSNPN and CDR2 SVGIG (reference sequence). The CDR3 runs to 13 residues. Trimming removed 5 bases at V and 4 bases at J, with 14 bases between. The CDR3 loop reads CAWVRGVGYGYTF. DNA of the CDR3: TGTGCCTGGGTCCGGGGGGTTGGCTATGGCTACACCTTC. The full variable domain, with the rest looked up from reference TRBV30 and TRBJ1-2, is SQTIHQWPATLVQPVGSPLSLECTVEGTSNPNLYWYRQAAGRGLQLLFYSVGIGQISSEVPQNLSASRPQDRQFILSSKKLLLSDSGFYLCAWVRGVGYGYTFGSGTRLTVV.

The CDR3 protein is CASTRSGAGAEAFF. The CDR3 DNA reads as TGTGCCAGCACTAGGTCGGGGGCAGGCGCTGAAGCTTTCTTT. The chain links TRBV6-1 to TRBJ1-1; maybe TRBD1 (6 bases). CDR3 length: 14 amino acids. V gave up 7 bases and J gave up 6 bases, with 18 bases separating them. Germline V gene data show CDR1 as MNHNS and CDR2 as SASEGT.

V usage is TRBV6-1 and J usage is TRBJ1-4; 10 bases map to TRBD1. Germline values: CDR1 MNHNS, CDR2 SASEGT. This CDR3 has 14 residues. J lost 6 bases, V lost 7 bases, and 5 bases had no gene match. CDR3 DNA sequence: TGTGCCAGCACGAGACAGGGGGCGCATGAAAAACTGTTTTTT. As protein: CASTRQGAHEKLFF.

The rearrangement joins TRBV29-1 to TRBJ2-2; D unresolved. CDR1 and CDR2 (germline): SQVTM, ANQGSEA. Trimming removed 6 bases at V and 6 bases at J, with 11 bases between. This CDR3 has 12 amino acids. The CDR3 loop is CSVGSLAGELFF. CDR3 nucleotides: TGCAGCGTCGGTTCCCTAGCCGGGGAGCTGTTTTTT.

V and J are TRBV7-9 and TRBJ2-5; unclear D gene. Germline V gives CDR1 SEHNR, CDR2 FQNEAQ (reference sequence). CDR3 length: 12 residues. V lost 2 bases and J 9 bases, leaving 10 bases between the germline ends. The CDR3 reads CASSLLDWAQYF. The CDR3 DNA is TGTGCCAGCAGCTTACTTGATTGGGCCCAGTACTTC. The full variable domain, with the rest looked up from reference TRBV7-9 and TRBJ2-5, is DTGVSQNPRHKITKRGQNVTFRCDPISEHNRLYWYRQTLGQGPEFLTYFQNEAQLEKSRLLSDRFSAERPKGSFSTLEIQRTEQGDSAMYLCASSLLDWAQYFGPGTRLLVL.

The chain uses TRBV7-2 and TRBJ2-7; the match to TRBD2 covers 12 bases. The germline gives CDR1 SGHTA, CDR2 FQGNSA. The CDR3 totals 17 residues. V shed 5 bases and J 2 bases; nucleotides not matched to a gene: 10. Here the CDR3 DNA reads TGTGCCAGCAGCCCCACCGGACTAGCGGGGACCCCCTACGAGCAGTACTTC. Translating gives CASSPTGLAGTPYEQYF.

V and J are TRBV7-8 and TRBJ1-1; no firm D call. The germline gives CDR1 SGHVS, CDR2 FQNEAQ. Trimming left V 1 base short and J 1 base short, with 7 bases between. CDR3 length: 14 residues. The CDR3 nucleotides read TGTGCCAGCAGCTTAGTAAGCGGGAACACTGAAGCTTTCTTT. Protein product: CASSLVSGNTEAFF.

The genes are TRBV11-2 and TRBJ2-3; 16 nucleotides agree with TRBD2. V trimming: 5 bases; J trimming: 1 base; junction bases outside the gene matches: 3. This CDR3 contains 17 residues. Per the germline V gene, CDR1 is SGHAT and CDR2 is FQNNGV. The CDR3 DNA follows: TGTGCCAGCAGCCCGGGACTAGCGGGAGGGGGCACAGATACGCAGTATTTT. This codes for CASSPGLAGGGTDTQYF.

In nucleotides, the CDR3 is TGTGCCAGCAGCGTAGAGTGGACAGATACGCAGTATTTT. It codes for CASSVEWTDTQYF. The J gene is TRBJ2-3, the V gene TRBV9; D not certain. This CDR3 has 13 amino acids. With 0 bases removed from V and 3 bases from J, the gap between germline ends came to 5 bases. The germline V gene has CDR1 SGDLS and CDR2 YYNGEE.

The V and J genes are TRBV5-1 and TRBJ2-5; D unclear. This CDR3 is 13 amino acids long. CDR1 is SGHRS, CDR2 YFSETQ, per germline. Trimming pared 4 bases from V and 2 bases from J, leaving 9 bases between. CDR3 coding DNA: TGCGCCAGCAGCGGTGGGGATCAAGAGACCCAGTACTTC. This codes for CASSGGDQETQYF.

The chain has TRBV7-9 and TRBJ1-3; a weak D match, TRBD1 (5 bases). Looked up from germline, CDR1 is SEHNR and CDR2 is FQNEAQ (reference sequence). Trimming left V 5 bases short and J 3 bases short, with 14 bases between. This CDR3 comprises 15 residues. In DNA, the CDR3 is TGTGCCAGCAGCCCCCCGGGAAGGGGTGGAAACACCATATATTTT. Amino acid sequence: CASSPPGRGGNTIYF.

The J gene is TRBJ1-2, the V gene TRBV7-8, with a weak D call TRBD1 (6 bases). Germline CDR1 reads SGHVS; CDR2 reads FQNEAQ. The V end was cut by 0 bases, the J end by 2 bases, with 13 bases between. The CDR3 consists of 16 residues. CDR3 bases: TGTGCCAGCAGCTTAGCGCTCGGGGGACAAAACTATGGCTACACCTTC. Residues: CASSLALGGQNYGYTF.

The chain joins TRBV19 to TRBJ2-7, with TRBD1 matching 9 bases. The germline V gene has CDR1 LNHDA and CDR2 SQIVND (reference sequence). The CDR3 extends over 15 amino acids. With 3 bases clipped from V and 1 base from J, the junction kept 4 bases outside the gene matches. The CDR3 spells CASSIGGTGSYEQYF. In DNA form, the CDR3 reads TGTGCCAGTAGTATTGGGGGGACAGGGTCCTACGAGCAGTACTTC.

The CDR3 sequence: CASSQESSRNYEQYF. CDR3 in DNA: TGCGCCAGCAGCCAAGAGTCTAGCAGAAACTACGAGCAGTACTTC. J is TRBJ2-7 and V is TRBV4-3, with D possibly TRBD2 on 5 matching bases. The length of the CDR3 is 15 residues. Per germline, CDR1 LGHNA and CDR2 YSLEER. V lost 0 bases and J lost 3, with 12 bases in between.

In this sample, this clone turned up once. The chain recombines TRBV7-3 with TRBJ2-1; 11 nucleotides agree with TRBD2. Germline CDR1 and CDR2: SGHTA and FQGTGA. This CDR3 has 15 residues. V gave up 5 bases and J gave up 7 bases; unmatched junction bases: 7. The CDR3 sequence: CASSLTSGAGNEQFF. In nucleotides, the CDR3 is TGTGCCAGCAGCCTGACTAGCGGGGCTGGGAATGAGCAGTTCTTC.

In its sample, this clone was seen a few times. This rearrangement joins TRBV2 to TRBJ2-3; 7 bases match TRBD1. This CDR3 region has 15 residues. Per the germline V gene, CDR1 is SNHLY and CDR2 is FYNNEI. V lost 6 bases, J lost 5 bases, and 11 bases stayed unmatched. The CDR3 nucleotides read TGTGCCAGCAGCGTCGACAGGGCCCAGGGAGATACGCAGTATTTT. Protein sequence: CASSVDRAQGDTQYF.

J is TRBJ1-1 and V is TRBV7-9; D gene uncertain. The CDR3 totals 17 residues. Germline assignment: CDR1 SEHNR and CDR2 FQNEAQ (reference sequence). Between the trimmed V and J ends, which lost 1 base and 5 bases, there was a span of 20 bases. CDR3 residues: CASSLVAEARATTEAFF. CDR3 sequence (DNA): TGTGCCAGCAGCTTAGTGGCGGAGGCCAGAGCCACTACTGAAGCTTTCTTT.

The sample holds a few counts of this clone. The V gene is TRBV27, the J gene TRBJ2-2, with D unclear. Germline V lookup: CDR1 MNHEY, CDR2 SMNVEV (reference sequence). V was clipped by 2 bases and J by 6 bases, with 4 bases between them. This CDR3 is 12 amino acids long. The CDR3: CASSLLAGELFF. The CDR3 DNA follows: TGTGCCAGCAGTTTACTCGCCGGGGAGCTGTTTTTT.

Points on this clone: In the same sample, other DNA sequences code for this CDR3. V usage is TRBV5-1 and J usage is TRBJ2-5; TRBD2 might be the D (7 bases). CDR1 and CDR2 (germline): SGHRS, YFSETQ. Deletions cut 3 bases from V and 4 bases from J, with 10 bases between. This CDR3 has 13 residues. The CDR3 region has the DNA TGCGCCAGCAGCTGGGGGGGGCGAGAGACCCAGTACTTC. Translating it yields CASSWGGRETQYF.